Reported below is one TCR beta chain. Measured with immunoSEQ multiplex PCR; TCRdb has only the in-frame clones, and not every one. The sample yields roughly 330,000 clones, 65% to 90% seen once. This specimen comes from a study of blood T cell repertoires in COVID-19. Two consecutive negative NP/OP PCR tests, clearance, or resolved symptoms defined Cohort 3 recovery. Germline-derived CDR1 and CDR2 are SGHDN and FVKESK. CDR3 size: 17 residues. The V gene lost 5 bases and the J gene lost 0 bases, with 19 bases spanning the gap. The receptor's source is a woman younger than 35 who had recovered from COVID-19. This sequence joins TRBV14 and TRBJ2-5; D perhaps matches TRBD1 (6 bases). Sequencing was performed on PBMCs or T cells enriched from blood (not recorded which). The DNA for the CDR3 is TGTGCCAGCAGCAAAACAACTCAGGGGTTACACCAAGAGACCCAGTACTTC. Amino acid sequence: CASSKTTQGLHQETQYF.